What follows are 15 T cell receptor beta chains derived from one specimen sequenced in a study of blood T cell repertoires in COVID-19. Sequencing was performed with immunoSEQ multiplex PCR; in TCRdb, only in-frame clones are kept and a portion is missing. The sample comprises about 290,000 clones, 85% of which are singletons, and around 3.9% rests with the top ten. Sequencing used peripheral blood. Receptor source: a woman in her forties or fifties with active or convalescent COVID-19.

This chain links TRBV24-1 with TRBJ1-5, with D perhaps TRBD1 (6 bases). This CDR3 region has 14 residues. The germline V gene encodes CDR1 KGHDR and CDR2 SFDVKD. V lost 6 bases and J 4 bases, leaving 12 bases between the germline ends. The CDR3 region is CATSSAGANQPQHF. The CDR3 bases are TGTGCCACCAGTTCGGCAGGGGCAAATCAGCCCCAGCATTTT.

The rearrangement joins TRBV3-1 (or the pseudogene TRBV3-2) to TRBJ2-5, with D perhaps TRBD2 (5 bases). This CDR3 contains 15 residues. Trimming stripped 0 bases from V and 2 bases from J, with 10 bases between. Germline V lookup: CDR1 LGHDT, CDR2 YNNKEL (reference sequence). The CDR3 sequence is CASSQEPGDQETQYF. In DNA form, the CDR3 reads TGTGCCAGCAGCCAAGAACCCGGGGATCAAGAGACCCAGTACTTC.

The chain couples TRBV20-1 to TRBJ2-5, with unresolved D. Germline CDR1 and CDR2: DFQATT and SNEGSKA (reference sequence). Trimming removed 3 bases at V and 3 bases at J, with 11 bases between. The length of the CDR3 is 13 residues. CDR3 DNA: TGCAGTGCTAGTTATGTTCCCGAAGAGACCCAGTACTTC. Its protein is CSASYVPEETQYF.

V gene TRBV19 combines with J gene TRBJ2-5; 10 bases match TRBD1. This CDR3 is 13 amino acids long. V lost 9 bases and J lost 4; bases outside the gene matches: 5. Germline V lookup: CDR1 LNHDA, CDR2 SQIVND (reference sequence). CDR3: CASSGDRGETQYF. CDR3 sequence (DNA): TGTGCCAGCTCAGGGGACAGGGGAGAGACCCAGTACTTC.

The V call is TRBV28, the J call TRBJ2-1, with 10 bases identical to TRBD2. V shed 5 bases and J 0 bases; nucleotides not matched to a gene: 4. Germline CDR1 and CDR2: MDHEN and SYDVKM. CDR3 length: 16 residues. CDR3 protein: CASSPWTSGSYNEQFF. In nucleotides, the CDR3 is TGTGCCAGCAGTCCCTGGACTAGCGGCTCCTACAATGAGCAGTTCTTC.

CDR3 bases: TGTGCCAGCAGTACGATCGGGGGCTCCTACAATGAGCAGTTCTTC. Its translation: CASSTIGGSYNEQFF. The chain links TRBV7-6 to TRBJ2-1, with D tentatively TRBD2 (6 bases). This CDR3 region has 15 residues. V lost 6 bases and J lost 0, with 12 bases in between. Germline values: CDR1 SGHVS, CDR2 FNYEAQ.

V gene TRBV6-2 or TRBV6-3 combines with J gene TRBJ2-2, with 8 nucleotides matching TRBD1. V gave up 5 bases and J gave up 2 bases; unmatched junction bases: 10. The germline CDR1 and CDR2 sequences are MNHEY and SVGEGT. This CDR3 has 17 residues. The CDR3 loop is CASSPYIDRGNTGELFF. The DNA of the CDR3 is TGTGCCAGCAGTCCCTACATTGACAGGGGTAACACCGGGGAGCTGTTTTTT.

In nucleotides, the CDR3 is TGTGCCACCGGGAGTAGCGTTCGGAGTGAAAAACTGTTTTTT. It encodes CATGSSVRSEKLFF. The chain couples TRBV28 to TRBJ1-4, with unresolved D. Per germline, CDR1 MDHEN and CDR2 SYDVKM. Trimming took off 10 bases at V and 7 bases at J, with 19 bases between the two ends. The CDR3 totals 14 residues. Combining the CDR3 with reference TRBV28 and TRBJ1-4 gives the whole variable domain DVKVTQSSRYLVKRTGEKVFLECVQDMDHENMFWYRQDPGLGLRLIYFSYDVKMKEKGDIPEGYSVSREKKERFSLILESASTNQTSMYLCATGSSVRSEKLFFGSGTQLSVL.

V is TRBV4-1 and J is TRBJ1-4, with D hard to call. Germline CDR1 and CDR2: MGHRA and YSYEKL. The CDR3 contains 17 residues. The ends were cut back, 1 base at V and 4 bases at J, with 16 bases in the middle. In DNA, the CDR3 is TGCGCCAGCAGCCAAGGGCCAGTCTGGGCGGGTAATGAAAAACTGTTTTTT. It specifies CASSQGPVWAGNEKLFF.

This clone was observed a single time. The gene calls are TRBV7-6 and TRBJ2-7, with TRBD2 matching over 9 bases. The V gene end was trimmed by 4 bases and the J gene end by 2 bases; junction bases not matched to a gene: 9. The CDR3 is 16 amino acids. Germline-derived CDR1 and CDR2 are SGHVS and FNYEAQ. DNA of the CDR3: TGTGCCAGCAGCTCGGGAAAAGCGGGAGGAACCTACGAGCAGTACTTC. Protein sequence: CASSSGKAGGTYEQYF.

V usage is TRBV2 and J usage is TRBJ2-5; TRBD2 matches at 7 bases. The J segment lost 9 bases and the V segment lost 0 bases, leaving 7 bases of the junction unmatched. From germline, CDR1 is SNHLY and CDR2 FYNNEI. The CDR3 runs to 14 residues. Here the CDR3 reads CASSEALAGRAQYF. The CDR3 coding sequence is TGTGCCAGCAGTGAAGCCCTAGCTGGGAGGGCCCAGTACTTC.

The chain employs TRBV5-4 and TRBJ2-7; 7 bases are shared with TRBD1. The V and J ends lost 3 bases and 4 bases, in that order; junction bases with no gene match: 4. Germline lookup yields CDR1 SGHNT and CDR2 YYREEE (reference sequence). CDR3 length equals 13 residues. The CDR3 protein is CASSYAGGYEQYF. CDR3 nucleotide sequence: TGTGCCAGCAGCTATGCAGGGGGATACGAGCAGTACTTC.

The rearrangement links TRBV9 to TRBJ1-5; a possible D gene is TRBD1 (5 bases). The CDR3 sequence is 15 residues long. The germline V gene encodes CDR1 SGDLS and CDR2 YYNGEE. V dropped 0 bases and J dropped 7 bases, with 14 bases sitting between them. Here the CDR3 DNA reads TGTGCCAGCAGCGTAGCTGAAGGGGTGGGCCAGCCCCAGCATTTT. This codes for CASSVAEGVGQPQHF. Supplemented by reference TRBV9 and TRBJ1-5, the full variable domain reads DSGVTQTPKHLITATGQRVTLRCSPRSGDLSVYWYQQSLDQGLQFLIQYYNGEERAKGNILERFSAQQFPDLHSELNLSSLELGDSALYFCASSVAEGVGQPQHFGDGTRLSIL.

The chain links TRBV7-2 to TRBJ1-1; tentatively, D is TRBD1 (6 bases). Germline CDR1 and CDR2: SGHTA and FQGNSA. V gave up 6 bases and J gave up 2 bases, with 13 bases separating them. The CDR3 loop spans 14 amino acids. The CDR3 DNA reads TGTGCCAGCAGGTACAGGGAGGGAAACACTGAAGCTTTCTTT. Its translation is CASRYREGNTEAFF.

The chain employs TRBV7-2 and TRBJ1-2; 8 nucleotides align to TRBD1. J lost 4 bases, V lost 4 bases, and 11 bases had no gene match. This CDR3 is 16 amino acids long. From germline, CDR1 is SGHTA and CDR2 FQGNSA. Here the CDR3 DNA reads TGTGCCAGCAGCTCTCAACCCGTACAGGGGGGCTATGGCTACACCTTC. It codes for CASSSQPVQGGYGYTF.